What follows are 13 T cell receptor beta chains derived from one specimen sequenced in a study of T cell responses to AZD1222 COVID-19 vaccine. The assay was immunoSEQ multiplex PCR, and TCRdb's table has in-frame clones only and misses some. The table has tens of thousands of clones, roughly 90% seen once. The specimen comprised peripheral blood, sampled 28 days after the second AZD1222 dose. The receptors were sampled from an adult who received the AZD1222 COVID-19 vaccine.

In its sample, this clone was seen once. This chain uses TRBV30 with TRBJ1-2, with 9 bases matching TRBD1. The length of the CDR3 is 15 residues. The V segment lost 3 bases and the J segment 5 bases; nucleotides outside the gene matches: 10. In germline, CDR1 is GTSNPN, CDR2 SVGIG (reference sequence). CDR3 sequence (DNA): TGTGCCTGGAGCCGGGACAGGGTTTCGGGATATGGCTACACCTTC. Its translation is CAWSRDRVSGYGYTF.

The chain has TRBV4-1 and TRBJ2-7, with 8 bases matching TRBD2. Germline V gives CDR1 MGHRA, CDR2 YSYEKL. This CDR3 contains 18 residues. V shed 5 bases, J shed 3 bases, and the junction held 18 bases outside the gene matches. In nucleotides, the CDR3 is TGCGCCAGCAGCGAGGCAGGGCGGGAGGAGGCATTCTACTACGAGCAGTACTTC. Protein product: CASSEAGREEAFYYEQYF.

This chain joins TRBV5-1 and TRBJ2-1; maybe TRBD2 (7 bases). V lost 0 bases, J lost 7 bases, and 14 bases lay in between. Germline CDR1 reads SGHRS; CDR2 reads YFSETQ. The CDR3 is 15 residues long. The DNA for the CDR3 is TGCGCCAGCAGCTTGGGAGGGGGGGCTCGGAATGAGCAGTTCTTC. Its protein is CASSLGGGARNEQFF.

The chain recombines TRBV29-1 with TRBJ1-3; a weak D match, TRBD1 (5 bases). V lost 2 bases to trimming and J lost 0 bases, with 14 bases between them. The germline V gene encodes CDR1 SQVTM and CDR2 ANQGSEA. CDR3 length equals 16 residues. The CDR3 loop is CSVELWGSVSGNTIYF. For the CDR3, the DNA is TGCAGCGTTGAATTATGGGGGTCTGTCTCTGGAAACACCATATATTTT.

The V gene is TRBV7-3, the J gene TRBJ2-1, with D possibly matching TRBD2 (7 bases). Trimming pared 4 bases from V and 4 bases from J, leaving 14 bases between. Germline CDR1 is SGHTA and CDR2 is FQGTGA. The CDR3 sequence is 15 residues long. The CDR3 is CASSSLAGAYNEQFF. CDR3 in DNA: TGTGCCAGCAGCTCCCTGGCGGGGGCATACAATGAGCAGTTCTTC.

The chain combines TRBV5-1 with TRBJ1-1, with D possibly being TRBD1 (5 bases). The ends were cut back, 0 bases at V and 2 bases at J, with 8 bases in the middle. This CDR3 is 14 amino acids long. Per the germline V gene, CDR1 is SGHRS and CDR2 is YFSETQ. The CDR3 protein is CASSLATANTEAFF. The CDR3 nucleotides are TGCGCCAGCAGCTTGGCGACAGCCAACACTGAAGCTTTCTTT.

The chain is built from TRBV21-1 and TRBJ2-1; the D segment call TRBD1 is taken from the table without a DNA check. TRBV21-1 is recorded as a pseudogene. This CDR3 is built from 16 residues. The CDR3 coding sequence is TGTGCCAGCAGCAAAGAAGCGGACAGGTTCCACAATGAGCAGTTCTTC. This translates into CASSKEADRFHNEQFF.

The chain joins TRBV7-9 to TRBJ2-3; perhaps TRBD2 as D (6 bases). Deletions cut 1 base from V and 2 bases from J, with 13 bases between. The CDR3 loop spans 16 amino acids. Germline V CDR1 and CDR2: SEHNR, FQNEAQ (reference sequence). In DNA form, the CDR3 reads TGTGCCAGCAGCTTAGTCGGGGCTAGCGACACAGATACGCAGTATTTT. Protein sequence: CASSLVGASDTDTQYF.

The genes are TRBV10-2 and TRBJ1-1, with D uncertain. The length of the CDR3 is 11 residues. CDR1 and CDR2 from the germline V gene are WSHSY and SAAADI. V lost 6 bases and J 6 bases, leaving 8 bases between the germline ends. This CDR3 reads CASSAMAEAFF. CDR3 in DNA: TGCGCCAGCAGCGCCATGGCTGAAGCTTTCTTT.

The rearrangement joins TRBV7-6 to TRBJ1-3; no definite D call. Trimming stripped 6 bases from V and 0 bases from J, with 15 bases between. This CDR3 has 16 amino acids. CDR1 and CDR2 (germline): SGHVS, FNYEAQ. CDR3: CASSFRPDGSGNTIYF. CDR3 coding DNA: TGTGCCAGCAGTTTCCGACCGGACGGCTCTGGAAACACCATATATTTT.

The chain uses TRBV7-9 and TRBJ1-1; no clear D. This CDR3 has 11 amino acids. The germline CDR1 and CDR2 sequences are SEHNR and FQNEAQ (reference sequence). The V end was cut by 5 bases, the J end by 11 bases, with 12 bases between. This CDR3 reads CASSDKTPAFF. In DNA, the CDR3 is TGTGCCAGCAGCGACAAAACGCCGGCTTTCTTT.

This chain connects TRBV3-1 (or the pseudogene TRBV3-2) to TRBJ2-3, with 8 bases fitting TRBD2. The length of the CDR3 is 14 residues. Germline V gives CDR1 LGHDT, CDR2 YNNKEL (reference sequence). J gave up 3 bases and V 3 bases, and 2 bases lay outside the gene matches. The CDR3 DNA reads TGTGCCAGCAGCCACGGGGGGGAAACAGATACGCAGTATTTT. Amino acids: CASSHGGETDTQYF.

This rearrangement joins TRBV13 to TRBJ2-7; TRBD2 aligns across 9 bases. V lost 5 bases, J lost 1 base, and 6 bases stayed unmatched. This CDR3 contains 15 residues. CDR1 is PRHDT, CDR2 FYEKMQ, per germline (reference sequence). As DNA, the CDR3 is TGTGCCAGCAGCCCTGCTAGCGGGGATTCCTACGAGCAGTACTTC. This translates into CASSPASGDSYEQYF. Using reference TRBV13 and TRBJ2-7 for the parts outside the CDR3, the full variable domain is AAGVIQSPRHLIKEKRETATLKCYPIPRHDTVYWYQQGPGQDPQFLISFYEKMQSDKGSIPDRFSAQQFSDYHSELNMSSLELGDSALYFCASSPASGDSYEQYFGPGTRLTVT.